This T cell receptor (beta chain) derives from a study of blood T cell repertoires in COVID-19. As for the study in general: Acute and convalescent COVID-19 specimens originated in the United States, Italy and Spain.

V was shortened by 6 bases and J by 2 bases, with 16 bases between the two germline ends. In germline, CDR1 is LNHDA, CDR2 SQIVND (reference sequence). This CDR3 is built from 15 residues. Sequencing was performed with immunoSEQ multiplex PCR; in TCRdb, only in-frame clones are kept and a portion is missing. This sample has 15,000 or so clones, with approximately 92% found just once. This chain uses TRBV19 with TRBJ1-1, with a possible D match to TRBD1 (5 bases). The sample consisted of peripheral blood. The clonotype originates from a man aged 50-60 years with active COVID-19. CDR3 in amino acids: CASSTLGWTNTEAFF. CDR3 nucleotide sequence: TGTGCCAGTAGCACCCTCGGGTGGACAAACACTGAAGCTTTCTTT.